The 7 T cell receptor beta chains below all came from one sample that was sequenced in a study of T cell repertoires in cytomegalovirus infection. In TCRdb, the reads were re-called with MiXCR into one record per CDR3 protein. This sample has about 180,000 distinct CDR3 sequences, with 17% found just once. Sequencing used CD8+ T cells from PBMCs. These receptors were taken from a human donor in good health (CMV status not recorded). Some clones in this sample may be carry-over from other donors' samples.

The chain carries TRBV20-1 and TRBJ2-1; 11 nucleotides agree with TRBD2. V shed 4 bases, J shed 3 bases, and the junction held 14 bases outside the gene matches. CDR1 and CDR2 from the germline V gene are DFQATT and SNEGSKA (reference sequence). CDR3 length: 18 amino acids. The CDR3 sequence: CSATNLGPLAGDYNEQFF. The CDR3 DNA reads TGCAGTGCTACAAACCTCGGCCCACTAGCGGGGGACTACAATGAGCAGTTCTTC.

This clonotype was seen only a few times. This chain links TRBV2 with TRBJ1-2; D call uncertain. Trimming stripped 2 bases from V and 4 bases from J, with 8 bases between. CDR3 length: 13 residues. Germline CDR1 SNHLY, CDR2 FYNNEI. CDR3 region: CASSEPSLYGYTF. CDR3 DNA sequence: TGTGCCAGCAGTGAACCAAGCCTCTATGGCTACACCTTC.

This clonotype has more than one count but fewer than ten. The chain couples TRBV12-5 to TRBJ1-5; 10 positions match TRBD1. The J segment lost 4 bases and the V segment lost 5 bases, leaving 8 bases of the junction unmatched. CDR3 size: 16 residues. Germline-derived CDR1 and CDR2 are LGHNT and FRNRAP. DNA for the CDR3: TGTGCTAGTGGTCCAACGGGACAGGGGCTAAATCAGCCCCAGCATTTT. Its translation: CASGPTGQGLNQPQHF.

A few counts support this clonotype. The chain has TRBV4-3 and TRBJ2-3, with TRBD2 identical over 8 bases. V shed 0 bases and J 0 bases; nucleotides not matched to a gene: 2. The CDR3 covers 16 residues. Looked up from germline, CDR1 is LGHNA and CDR2 is YSLEER. CDR3 protein: CASSQDERGSTDTQYF. The DNA for the CDR3 is TGCGCCAGCAGCCAAGACGAGCGGGGGAGCACAGATACGCAGTATTTT.

In the case of this clonotype: The CDR3 ends on some other residue instead of the conserved phenylalanine or tryptophan, so this is likely a read error. The DNA is omitted, as the CDR3 cannot be located on it reliably, and the CDR3 follows TCRdb's listing. The chain uses TRBV7-9 and TRBJ2-1; whether TRBD1, the table's D call, matches the DNA was not checked. Germline V lookup: CDR1 SEHNR, CDR2 FQNEAQ (reference sequence). The CDR3 sequence runs 14 residues, both termini included. CDR3 in amino acids: CASSRYEAGDRGIV.

The chain links TRBV28 to TRBJ2-2, with D unresolved. The V gene's germline CDR1 is MDHEN and CDR2 SYDVKM. The CDR3 totals 17 residues. The V gene lost 2 bases and the J gene lost 1 base, with 14 bases spanning the gap. DNA of the CDR3: TGTGCCAGCAGTTTAGGTTACTCCCTAAAGAACACCGGGGAGCTGTTTTTT. This gives the protein CASSLGYSLKNTGELFF.

This clonotype was counted between two and nine times. The chain carries TRBV7-6 and TRBJ1-2; 9 bases align to TRBD1. The junction had 11 bases not matched to a gene; V was cut back by 5 bases and J by 4 bases. The CDR3 covers 16 residues. Germline assignment: CDR1 SGHVS and CDR2 FNYEAQ. The chain's CDR3 is CASSPRNWDRVYGYTF. The CDR3 DNA reads as TGTGCCAGCAGCCCCCGAAACTGGGACAGGGTCTATGGCTACACCTTC.